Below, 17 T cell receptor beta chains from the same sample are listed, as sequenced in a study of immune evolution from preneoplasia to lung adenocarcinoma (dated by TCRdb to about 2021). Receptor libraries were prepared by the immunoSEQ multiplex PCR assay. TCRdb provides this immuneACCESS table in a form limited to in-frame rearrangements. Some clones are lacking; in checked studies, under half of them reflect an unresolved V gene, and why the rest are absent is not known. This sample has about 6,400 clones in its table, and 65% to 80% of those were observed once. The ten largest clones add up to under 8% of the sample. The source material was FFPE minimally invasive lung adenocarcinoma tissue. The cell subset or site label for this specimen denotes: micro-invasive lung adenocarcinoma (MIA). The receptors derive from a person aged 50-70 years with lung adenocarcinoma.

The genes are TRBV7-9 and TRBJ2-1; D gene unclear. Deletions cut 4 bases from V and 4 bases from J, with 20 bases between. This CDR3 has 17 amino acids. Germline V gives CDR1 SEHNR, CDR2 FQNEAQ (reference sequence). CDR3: CASSSSLTLIAYNEQFF. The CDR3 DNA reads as TGTGCCAGCAGCTCATCCTTGACTTTAATCGCATACAATGAGCAGTTCTTC.

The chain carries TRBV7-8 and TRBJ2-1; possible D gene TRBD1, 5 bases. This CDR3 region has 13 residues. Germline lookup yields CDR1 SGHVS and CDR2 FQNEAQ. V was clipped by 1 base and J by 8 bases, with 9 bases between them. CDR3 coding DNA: TGTGCCAGCAGCTTAGAGGTCAGGGATGAGCAGTTCTTC. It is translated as CASSLEVRDEQFF.

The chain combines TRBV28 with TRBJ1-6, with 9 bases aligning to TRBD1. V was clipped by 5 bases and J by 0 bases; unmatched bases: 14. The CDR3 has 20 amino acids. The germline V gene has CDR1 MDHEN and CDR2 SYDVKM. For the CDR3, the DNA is TGTGCCAGCAGTCCACAGGGGGCTGACTTCTATAGCTCCTATAATTCACCCCTCCACTTT. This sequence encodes CASSPQGADFYSSYNSPLHF.

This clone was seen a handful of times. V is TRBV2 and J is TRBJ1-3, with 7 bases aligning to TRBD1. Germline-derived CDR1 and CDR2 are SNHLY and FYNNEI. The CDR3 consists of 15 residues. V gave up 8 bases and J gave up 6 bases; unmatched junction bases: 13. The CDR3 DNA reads TGTGCCAGCCGAACAGGGGTCTTAATAGAAAACACCATATATTTT. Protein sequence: CASRTGVLIENTIYF.

CDR3 sequence reads: CATSRDQETQYF. The CDR3 bases are TGTGCCACCAGCAGAGATCAAGAGACCCAGTACTTC. The chain couples TRBV15 to TRBJ2-5; D call uncertain. CDR1 is LNHNV and CDR2 is YYDKDF in the germline V gene (reference sequence). The CDR3 has 12 amino acids. V gave up 0 bases and J gave up 2 bases, with 1 base separating them.

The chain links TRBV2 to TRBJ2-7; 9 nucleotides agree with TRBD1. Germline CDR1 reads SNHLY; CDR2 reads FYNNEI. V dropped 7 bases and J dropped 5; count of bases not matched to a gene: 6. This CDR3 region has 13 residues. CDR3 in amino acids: CASTDRGRDEQYF. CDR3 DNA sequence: TGTGCCAGCACGGACAGGGGTCGGGACGAGCAGTACTTC.

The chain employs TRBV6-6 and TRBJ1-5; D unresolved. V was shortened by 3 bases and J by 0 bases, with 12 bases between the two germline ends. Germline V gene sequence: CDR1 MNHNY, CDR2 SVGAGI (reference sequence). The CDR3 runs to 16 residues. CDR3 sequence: CASSYRPDYSNQPQHF. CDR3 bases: TGTGCCAGCAGTTATCGCCCAGACTATAGCAATCAGCCCCAGCATTTT.

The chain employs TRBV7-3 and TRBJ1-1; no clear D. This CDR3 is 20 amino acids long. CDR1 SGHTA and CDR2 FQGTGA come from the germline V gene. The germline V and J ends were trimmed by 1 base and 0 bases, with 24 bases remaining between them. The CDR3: CASSLRSSRSARAMNTEAFF. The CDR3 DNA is TGTGCCAGCAGCTTAAGGTCAAGCCGGTCGGCGCGGGCGATGAACACTGAAGCTTTCTTT.

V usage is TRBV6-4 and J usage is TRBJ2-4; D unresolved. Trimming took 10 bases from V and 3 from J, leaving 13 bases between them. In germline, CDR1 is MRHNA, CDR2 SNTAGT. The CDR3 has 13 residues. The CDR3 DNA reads TGTGCCACCCACGATGCCCACAAAAACATTCAGTACTTC. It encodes CATHDAHKNIQYF.

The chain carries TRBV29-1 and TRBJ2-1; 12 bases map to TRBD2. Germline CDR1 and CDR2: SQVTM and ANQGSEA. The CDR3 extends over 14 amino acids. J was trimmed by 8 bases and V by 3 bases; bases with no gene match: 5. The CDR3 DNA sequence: TGCAGCGTTGAGTCTAGCGGGGGGGCGGATGAGCAGTTCTTC. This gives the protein CSVESSGGADEQFF.

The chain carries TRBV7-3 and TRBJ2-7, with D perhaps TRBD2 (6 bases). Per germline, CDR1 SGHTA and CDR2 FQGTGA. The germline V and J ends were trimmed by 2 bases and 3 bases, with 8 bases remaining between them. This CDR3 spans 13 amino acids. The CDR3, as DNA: TGTGCCAGCAGCTTAGTTAGCGGCTACGAGCAGTACTTC. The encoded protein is CASSLVSGYEQYF.

The CDR3: CASSPDEQGSDTQYF. The CDR3 region has the DNA TGTGCCAGCAGCCCTGACGAGCAGGGTTCAGATACGCAGTATTTT. The chain combines TRBV2 with TRBJ2-3; TRBD1 might be the D (5 bases). Trimming left V 6 bases short and J 4 bases short, with 17 bases between. CDR1 and CDR2 from the germline V gene are SNHLY and FYNNEI. CDR3 length: 15 amino acids.

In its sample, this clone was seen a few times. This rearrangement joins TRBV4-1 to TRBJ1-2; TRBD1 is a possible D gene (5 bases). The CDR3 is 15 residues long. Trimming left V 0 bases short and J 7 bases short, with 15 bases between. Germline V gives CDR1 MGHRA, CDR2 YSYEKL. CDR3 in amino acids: CASSQESKGIVGYTF. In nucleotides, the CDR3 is TGCGCCAGCAGCCAAGAATCTAAGGGGATTGTTGGCTACACCTTC.

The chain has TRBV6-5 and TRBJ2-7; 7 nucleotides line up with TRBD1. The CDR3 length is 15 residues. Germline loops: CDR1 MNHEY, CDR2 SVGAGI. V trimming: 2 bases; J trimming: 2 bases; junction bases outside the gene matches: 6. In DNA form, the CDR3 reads TGTGCCAGCAGTTACGATGTGGGACAGACCTACGAGCAGTACTTC. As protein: CASSYDVGQTYEQYF.

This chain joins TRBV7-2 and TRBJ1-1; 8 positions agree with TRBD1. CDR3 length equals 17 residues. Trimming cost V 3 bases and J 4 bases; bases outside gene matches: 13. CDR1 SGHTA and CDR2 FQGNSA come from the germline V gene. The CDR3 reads CASSFMYGQGISTEAFF. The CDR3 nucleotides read TGTGCCAGCAGCTTCATGTACGGACAGGGAATTTCCACTGAAGCTTTCTTT. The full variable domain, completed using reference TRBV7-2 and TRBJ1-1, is GAGVSQSPSNKVTEKGKDVELRCDPISGHTALYWYRQSLGQGLEFLIYFQGNSAPDKSGLPSDRFSAERTGGSVSTLTIQRTQQEDSAVYLCASSFMYGQGISTEAFFGQGTRLTVV.

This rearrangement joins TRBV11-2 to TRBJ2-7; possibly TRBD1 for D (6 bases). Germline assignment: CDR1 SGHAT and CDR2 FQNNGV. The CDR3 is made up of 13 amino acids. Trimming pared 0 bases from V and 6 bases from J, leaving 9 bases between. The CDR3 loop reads CASSLDRGSEQYF. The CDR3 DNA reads TGTGCCAGCAGCTTAGATAGGGGGAGCGAGCAGTACTTC.

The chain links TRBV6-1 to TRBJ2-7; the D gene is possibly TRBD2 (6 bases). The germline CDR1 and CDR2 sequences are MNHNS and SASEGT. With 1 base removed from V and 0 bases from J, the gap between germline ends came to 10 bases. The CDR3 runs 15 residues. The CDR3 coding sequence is TGTGCCAGCAGTGAAGAGGAGGGGAGCTCCTACGAGCAGTACTTC. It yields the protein CASSEEEGSSYEQYF.